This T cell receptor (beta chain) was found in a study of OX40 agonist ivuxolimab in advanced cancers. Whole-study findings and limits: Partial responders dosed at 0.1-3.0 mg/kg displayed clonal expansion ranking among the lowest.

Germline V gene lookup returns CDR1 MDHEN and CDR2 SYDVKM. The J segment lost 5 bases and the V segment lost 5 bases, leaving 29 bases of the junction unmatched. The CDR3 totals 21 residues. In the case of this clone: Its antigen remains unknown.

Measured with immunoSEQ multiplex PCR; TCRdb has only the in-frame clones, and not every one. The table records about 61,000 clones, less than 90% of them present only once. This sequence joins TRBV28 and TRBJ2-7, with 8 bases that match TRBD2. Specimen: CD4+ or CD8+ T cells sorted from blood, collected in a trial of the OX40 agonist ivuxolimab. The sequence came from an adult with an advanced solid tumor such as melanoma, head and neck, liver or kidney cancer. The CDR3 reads CASSAKGVIGTRLRQGHEQYF. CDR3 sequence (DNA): TGTGCCAGCAGTGCTAAGGGGGTGATCGGGACTAGACTACGTCAGGGTCACGAGCAGTACTTC.